The present entry profiles one T cell receptor (beta chain) with its context. In the authors' workflow: Amplifying reference gene primers gave estimates of nucleated cell counts. Assay used: immunoSEQ multiplex PCR; TCRdb lists only in-frame clones, some missing. That table is the source of V, J and clone size, and D and trimming were worked out from the DNA. The repertoire holds 99,000 or so clones, with roughly 90% as singletons. The data derive from a study of blood T cell repertoires in COVID-19. On the study more broadly: Acute and convalescent COVID-19 samples came from the United States, Italy and Spain. Sources were T cells, B-cell-depleted T cells, or PBMCs; the material itself was cDNA or gDNA.

Per germline, CDR1 SEHNR and CDR2 FQNEAQ (reference sequence). The CDR3 is made up of 15 amino acids. Trimming at V came to 5 bases and at J to 10 bases, leaving 11 bases not matched to a gene. The sample consisted of peripheral blood. V is TRBV7-9 and J is TRBJ1-6; 7 bases line up with TRBD1. The TCR comes from a human donor in a cohort sampled during active COVID-19. The CDR3 coding sequence is TGTGCCAGCAGCGAGGAGACAGGGAGGAACTCACCCCTCCACTTT. It specifies CASSEETGRNSPLHF.